The 27 T cell receptor beta chains presented below share a single source sample, sequenced in a study of blood T cells in healthy people across ages (dated by TCRdb to the mid-2010s). The library was prepared using 5' RACE. Sequencing used an Illumina HiSeq 2500. A second roughly 6 to 11 cycle PCR used a sample-barcoded 5' primer and a J-beta primer mix. The raw public reads went through TCRdb reprocessing: fastp at Q25, MiXCR clone calling, in-frame beta chains kept. Rows matching on CDR3 protein sequence are summarized as one entry with the most common DNA and genes. The sample table holds more than 800,000 distinct CDR3 sequences, of which 45% were seen once. Clones ranked in the top ten supply approximately 17% of the sample. The source material was blood. Every receptor here comes from a woman in her sixties or seventies in good health.

This clonotype showed up just a few times. The CDR3 DNA reads as TGTGCCAGCAGTGGGGGCACAAATCAGCCCCAGCATTTT. This gives the protein CASSGGTNQPQHF. The chain recombines TRBV2 with TRBJ1-5; D may be TRBD1 (5 bases). CDR1 SNHLY and CDR2 FYNNEI come from the germline V gene. The CDR3 is made up of 13 amino acids. The ends were cut back, 4 bases at V and 4 bases at J, with 8 bases in the middle.

The J gene is TRBJ2-7, the V gene TRBV12-3 or TRBV12-4; D is unclear. With 5 bases removed from V and 3 bases from J, the gap between germline ends came to 8 bases. CDR3 length: 12 residues. The CDR3 nucleotides read TGTGCCAGCAGTCCTTTTCTCTACGAGCAGTACTTC. Amino acids: CASSPFLYEQYF.

V is TRBV5-5 and J is TRBJ2-1; 7 bases line up with TRBD2. The length of the CDR3 is 15 residues. The ends lost 0 bases at V and 5 bases at J; junction bases unmatched: 5. Germline assignment: CDR1 SGHKS and CDR2 YYEKEE (reference sequence). The CDR3 protein is CASSLEGLTNNEQFF. CDR3 DNA: TGTGCCAGCAGCTTGGAGGGACTAACAAACAATGAGCAGTTCTTC. Full variable domain (missing parts from reference TRBV5-5 and TRBJ2-1): DAGVTQSPTHLIKTRGQQVTLRCSPISGHKSVSWYQQVLGQGPQFIFQYYEKEERGRGNFPDRFSARQFPNYSSELNVNALLLGDSALYLCASSLEGLTNNEQFFGPGTRLTVL.

This clonotype has a single count. The V gene is TRBV7-3, the J gene TRBJ2-1; D might be TRBD2 (6 bases). V lost 7 bases to trimming and J lost 7 bases, with 14 bases between them. CDR1 and CDR2 (germline): SGHTA, FQGTGA. CDR3 length: 13 residues. The CDR3 here is CASNYGRGNEQFF. For the CDR3, the DNA is TGTGCCAGCAACTACGGGAGAGGGAATGAGCAGTTCTTC.

The chain uses TRBV20-1 and TRBJ2-3; 9 positions match TRBD2. Germline V lookup: CDR1 DFQATT, CDR2 SNEGSKA (reference sequence). The trim removed 3 bases at V and 1 base at J, leaving 5 bases unmatched. The CDR3 runs 15 residues. In DNA, the CDR3 is TGCAGTGCTAGGACTAGCGGAGAGGGCACAGATACGCAGTATTTT. Protein: CSARTSGEGTDTQYF.

Only a few counts were recorded for this clonotype. The chain couples TRBV24-1 to TRBJ2-1, with no clear D. Germline V CDR1 and CDR2: KGHDR, SFDVKD. The CDR3 length is 14 residues. Between the trimmed V and J ends, which lost 3 bases and 8 bases, there was a span of 13 bases. The CDR3 is CATSDGYEMYEQFF. The CDR3 bases are TGTGCCACCAGTGATGGGTATGAGATGTATGAGCAGTTCTTC.

The rearrangement uses TRBV5-1 and TRBJ2-1, with 9 bases identical to TRBD1. The CDR3 length is 17 residues. The J segment lost 2 bases and the V segment lost 4 bases, leaving 10 bases of the junction unmatched. Germline values: CDR1 SGHRS, CDR2 YFSETQ. The CDR3 DNA reads TGCGCCAGCAGCGTAGCGACAGGGGGGTGGCCCTACAATGAGCAGTTCTTC. Amino acids: CASSVATGGWPYNEQFF.

A single count supports this clonotype. The V and J genes are TRBV9 and TRBJ2-1; 8 nucleotides match TRBD2. CDR1 and CDR2 (germline): SGDLS, YYNGEE. The CDR3 spans 17 residues. V shed 4 bases and J 9 bases; nucleotides not matched to a gene: 18. The CDR3: CASSISLGSAGGSEQFF. For the CDR3, the DNA is TGTGCCAGCAGCATCTCTCTCGGGTCGGCGGGAGGCAGTGAGCAGTTCTTC.

This clonotype has a handful of counts. This sequence joins TRBV24-1 and TRBJ2-3; 11 nucleotides agree with TRBD2. V was pared by 3 bases and J by 8 bases, with 6 bases of the junction left unmatched. Germline V gene data show CDR1 as KGHDR and CDR2 as SFDVKD. This CDR3 is 15 amino acids long. Here the CDR3 DNA reads TGTGCCACCAGTGATCTACCGGGACTAGCGGTTACGCAGTATTTT. This sequence encodes CATSDLPGLAVTQYF.

A remark on this clonotype: Since a much larger clone is just one base distant, this may be a read error. V usage is TRBV9 and J usage is TRBJ2-3; D call uncertain. Germline lookup yields CDR1 SGDLS and CDR2 YYNGEE. There are 14 residues in the CDR3. In nucleotides, the CDR3 is TGTGCCAGCTGCGTAGCCGGGAGCACAGATACGCAGTATTTT. It specifies CASCVAGSTDTQYF.

There are a few counts of this clonotype. V usage is TRBV4-1 and J usage is TRBJ2-3; 10 bases line up with TRBD1. V shed 0 bases and J 4 bases; nucleotides not matched to a gene: 7. The CDR3 runs to 17 residues. CDR1 is MGHRA, CDR2 YSYEKL, per germline. Written as DNA, the CDR3 is TGCGCCAGCAGCCAAGACCCCGGGACAGGGGCCGCAGATACGCAGTATTTT. It translates to CASSQDPGTGAADTQYF.

The rearrangement links TRBV20-1 to TRBJ2-1; D is possibly TRBD2 (6 bases). Trimming pared 1 base from V and 6 bases from J, leaving 19 bases between. The CDR3 is 16 amino acids. Germline loops: CDR1 DFQATT, CDR2 SNEGSKA (reference sequence). Written as DNA, the CDR3 is TGCAGTGCTAGAGGGGGGGTCGGATTGTTGAGCAATGAGCAGTTCTTC. It codes for CSARGGVGLLSNEQFF.

This clonotype was seen a few times. This chain connects TRBV7-6 to TRBJ2-6; D is uncertain. The CDR3 has 18 residues. Germline loops: CDR1 SGHVS, CDR2 FNYEAQ. V lost 1 base to trimming and J lost 1 base, with 14 bases between them. The CDR3: CASSLGVRPDSGANVLTF. As DNA, the CDR3 is TGTGCCAGCAGCTTAGGGGTACGACCTGATTCTGGGGCCAACGTCCTGACTTTC.

This clonotype occurred a few times. J is TRBJ2-5 and V is TRBV10-2; perhaps TRBD2 as D (5 bases). The CDR3 runs to 14 residues. The germline V gene encodes CDR1 WSHSY and CDR2 SAAADI. V lost 0 bases, J lost 7 bases, and 12 bases lay in between. The CDR3 coding sequence is TGCGCCAGCAGTGAGTCCCCCCTCCTAGCGACCCAGTACTTC. This translates into CASSESPLLATQYF.

This clonotype has only one observation. V gene TRBV2 combines with J gene TRBJ1-2, with D possibly TRBD1 on 6 matching bases. The germline V and J ends were trimmed by 6 bases and 8 bases, with 16 bases remaining between them. Germline CDR1 and CDR2: SNHLY and FYNNEI. The CDR3 runs 13 residues. The CDR3, as DNA: TGTGCCAGCAGCCTCCTCGGGGGCCGGGGCTACACCTTC. Its translation: CASSLLGGRGYTF.

This clonotype showed up just a few times. The chain couples TRBV20-1 to TRBJ2-5; D may be TRBD2 (6 bases). The CDR3 runs 14 residues. From germline, CDR1 is DFQATT and CDR2 SNEGSKA (reference sequence). V was shortened by 5 bases and J by 5 bases, with 18 bases between the two germline ends. The CDR3 spells CSAGGRRGGETQYF. The CDR3 DNA reads as TGCAGTGCTGGGGGAAGGAGAGGAGGGGAGACCCAGTACTTC.

This clonotype was detected ten times or more. Relative to the germline gene, one junction end is altered; a read error may explain this. The chain joins TRBV5-1 to TRBJ1-2, with D perhaps TRBD1 (6 bases). CDR3 length equals 14 residues. CDR1 and CDR2 from the germline V gene are SGHRS and YFSETQ. Here the CDR3 DNA reads TGTGCCAGCAGCTTAGGTCAGGGGAGCTATGGCTACACCTTC. Translation gives CASSLGQGSYGYTF.

This clonotype was detected a few times. The rearrangement uses TRBV28 and TRBJ2-4; D perhaps matches TRBD2 (6 bases). The germline gives CDR1 MDHEN, CDR2 SYDVKM. Trimming took 4 bases from V and 6 from J, leaving 16 bases between them. The CDR3 runs 15 residues. The CDR3 bases are TGTGCCAGCAGTTGGGGGGTAGGGACGATAAACATTCAGTACTTC. Translation gives CASSWGVGTINIQYF.

The count of this clonotype is one. At one end, the junction sequence differs from germline, possibly due to a read error. This rearrangement joins TRBV18 to TRBJ2-7; no reliable D call. Matching the DNA end better, TRBJ2-5 makes the J call doubtful. The V gene's germline CDR1 is KGHSH and CDR2 LQKENI. This CDR3 has 12 residues. The CDR3 protein is CASAPEPETQYF. The CDR3 bases are TGTGCCAGCGCACCGGAACCAGAGACCCAGTACTTC.

The sample holds a few counts of this clonotype. CDR3 residues: CASRDRESSYEQYF. The CDR3 nucleotides are TGTGCCAGCAGGGACAGGGAGAGCTCCTACGAGCAGTACTTC. The V gene is TRBV28, the J gene TRBJ2-7, with 8 bases that match TRBD1. Germline CDR1 reads MDHEN; CDR2 reads SYDVKM. Trimming removed 6 bases from V and 0 bases from J; junction bases left unmatched: 4. The CDR3 extends over 14 amino acids.

The rearrangement uses TRBV20-1 and TRBJ2-7, with 7 bases identical to TRBD2. J lost 6 bases, V lost 3 bases, and 14 bases had no gene match. The CDR3 is 15 residues long. Looked up from germline, CDR1 is DFQATT and CDR2 is SNEGSKA (reference sequence). In nucleotides, the CDR3 is TGCAGTGCTAGCAGAGGGAGGGCCCTCGGTTTCGAGCAGTACTTC. It is translated as CSASRGRALGFEQYF.

This clonotype was counted only a few times. The CDR3 sequence: CAISESRGTPYNEQFF. The CDR3 coding sequence is TGTGCCATCAGTGAGTCTCGAGGAACCCCCTACAATGAGCAGTTCTTC. The chain uses TRBV10-3 and TRBJ2-1; D ambiguous. CDR3 size: 16 residues. CDR1 is ENHRY and CDR2 is SYGVKD in the germline V gene. V lost 0 bases to trimming and J lost 2 bases, with 11 bases between them.

This sequence joins TRBV5-5 and TRBJ2-7, with TRBD2 as a possible D gene (6 bases). The V gene lost 4 bases and the J gene lost 2 bases, with 16 bases spanning the gap. The CDR3 contains 15 residues. The germline V gene encodes CDR1 SGHKS and CDR2 YYEKEE (reference sequence). The CDR3 DNA is TGTGCCAGCAGCGCGACGGGGGACCTCCCCTACGAGCAGTACTTC. This codes for CASSATGDLPYEQYF.

As concerns this clonotype: A read error is possible here, since a much larger clone lies one base away. The CDR3, as DNA: TGTGCCAGTACGGCCGTGACAGCCAACACCTACGAGCAGTACTTC. This encodes CASTAVTANTYEQYF. V gene TRBV6-6 combines with J gene TRBJ2-7, with D possibly TRBD1 on 5 matching bases. The CDR3 sequence is 15 residues long. V shed 9 bases and J shed 2 bases, with 20 bases lying between them. Germline CDR1 is MNHNY and CDR2 is SVGAGI (reference sequence).

J is TRBJ1-5 and V is TRBV29-1, with D possibly matching TRBD1 (5 bases). The V gene's germline CDR1 is SQVTM and CDR2 ANQGSEA. This CDR3 spans 13 amino acids. With 4 bases removed from V and 6 bases from J, the gap between germline ends came to 13 bases. The chain's CDR3 is CSVVGREGQPQHF. The CDR3 DNA reads as TGCAGCGTTGTTGGCAGGGAAGGTCAGCCCCAGCATTTT. Using reference TRBV29-1 and TRBJ1-5 for the parts outside the CDR3, the full variable domain is SAVISQKPSRDICQRGTSLTIQCQVDSQVTMMFWYRQQPGQSLTLIATANQGSEATYESGFVIDKFPISRPNLTFSTLTVSNMSPEDSSIYLCSVVGREGQPQHFGDGTRLSIL.

V usage is TRBV6-2 or TRBV6-3 and J usage is TRBJ2-4; no reliable D call. The CDR3 spans 12 residues. V was clipped by 7 bases and J by 5 bases, with 9 bases between them. Per the germline V gene, CDR1 is MNHEY and CDR2 is SVGEGT. The CDR3 loop is CASTSAQNIQYF. DNA for the CDR3: TGTGCCAGCACCTCCGCACAAAACATTCAGTACTTC.

The chain recombines TRBV29-1 with TRBJ2-5; the match to TRBD1 covers 12 bases. CDR1 is SQVTM and CDR2 is ANQGSEA in the germline V gene. With V trimmed by 7 bases and J by 2 bases, 11 bases remained unmatched. The CDR3 spans 16 residues. CDR3 sequence reads: CSAYARDRGRQETQYF. The CDR3 coding sequence is TGCAGCGCCTACGCCCGGGACAGGGGGCGTCAAGAGACCCAGTACTTC.